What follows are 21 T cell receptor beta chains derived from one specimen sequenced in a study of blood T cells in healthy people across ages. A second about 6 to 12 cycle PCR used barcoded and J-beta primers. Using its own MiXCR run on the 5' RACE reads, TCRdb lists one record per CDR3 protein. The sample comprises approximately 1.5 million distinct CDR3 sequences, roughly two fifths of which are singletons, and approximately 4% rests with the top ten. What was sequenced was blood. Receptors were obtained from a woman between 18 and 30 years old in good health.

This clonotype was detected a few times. CDR3 in DNA: TGTGCCATCAGTGCAGGGGGTTCGGGCGGCTACACCTTC. Its protein product is CAISAGGSGGYTF. The rearrangement links TRBV10-3 to TRBJ1-2; 7 bases match TRBD1. V lost 4 bases, J lost 8 bases, and 7 bases stayed unmatched. Germline V gene sequence: CDR1 ENHRY, CDR2 SYGVKD. The CDR3 spans 13 residues.

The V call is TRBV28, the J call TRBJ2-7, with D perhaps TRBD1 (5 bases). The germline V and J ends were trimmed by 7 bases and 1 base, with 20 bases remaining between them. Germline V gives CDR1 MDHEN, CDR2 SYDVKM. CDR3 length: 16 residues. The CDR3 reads CASTTGWAVRSYEQYF. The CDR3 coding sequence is TGTGCCAGCACCACAGGCTGGGCTGTTAGGTCCTACGAGCAGTACTTC.

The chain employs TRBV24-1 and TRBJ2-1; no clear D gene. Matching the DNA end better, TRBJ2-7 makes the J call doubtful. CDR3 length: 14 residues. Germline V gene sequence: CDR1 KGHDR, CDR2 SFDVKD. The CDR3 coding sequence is TGTGCCACCAGTGATTCCGGACCGTACAATGAGCAGTACTTC. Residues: CATSDSGPYNEQYF.

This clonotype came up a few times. The CDR3, as DNA: TGTGCCAGCAGGGCAACTAGCGGGGGGGACAATGAGCAGTTCTTC. It encodes CASRATSGGDNEQFF. V usage is TRBV7-9 and J usage is TRBJ2-1; 13 nucleotides align to TRBD2. This CDR3 contains 15 residues. Losses at the gene ends were 6 bases for V and 5 bases for J; bases not matched to a gene: 4. Germline V CDR1 and CDR2: SEHNR, FQNEAQ (reference sequence).

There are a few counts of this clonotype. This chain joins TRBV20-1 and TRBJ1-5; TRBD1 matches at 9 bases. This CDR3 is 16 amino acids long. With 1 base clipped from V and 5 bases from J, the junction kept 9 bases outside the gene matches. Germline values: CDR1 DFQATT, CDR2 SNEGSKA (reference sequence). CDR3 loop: CSARGEGTGKHQPQHF. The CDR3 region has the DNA TGCAGTGCTAGAGGAGAGGGGACAGGGAAACATCAGCCCCAGCATTTT.

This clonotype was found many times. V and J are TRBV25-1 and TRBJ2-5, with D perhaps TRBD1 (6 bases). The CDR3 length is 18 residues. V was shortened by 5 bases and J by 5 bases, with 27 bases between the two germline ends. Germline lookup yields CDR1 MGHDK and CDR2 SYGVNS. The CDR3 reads CASSSPPGEGDPSETQYF. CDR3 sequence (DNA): TGTGCCAGCAGTAGTCCTCCAGGGGAAGGCGATCCATCGGAGACCCAGTACTTC.

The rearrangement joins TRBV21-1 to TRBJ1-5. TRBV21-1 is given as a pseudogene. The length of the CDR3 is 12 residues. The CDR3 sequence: CASSPRDVGPHF. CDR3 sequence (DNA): TGTGCCAGCAGCCCCCGGGACGTAGGTCCGCATTTT.

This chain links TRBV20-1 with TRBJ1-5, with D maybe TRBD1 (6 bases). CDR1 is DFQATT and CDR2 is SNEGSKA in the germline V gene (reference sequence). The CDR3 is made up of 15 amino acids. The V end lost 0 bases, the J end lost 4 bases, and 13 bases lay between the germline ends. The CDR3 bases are TGCAGTGCTAGAGAAGGGCAGGGGTTGAATCAGCCCCAGCATTTT. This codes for CSAREGQGLNQPQHF.

The CDR3: CAWSVNSNQPQHF. The CDR3, as DNA: TGTGCCTGGAGCGTTAATAGCAATCAGCCCCAGCATTTT. J is TRBJ1-5 and V is TRBV30, with D hard to call. The length of the CDR3 is 13 residues. CDR1 is GTSNPN, CDR2 SVGIG, per germline (reference sequence). Trimming shortened V by 3 bases and J by 0 bases, and 6 bases separated the two germline ends.

CDR3 region: CSSGQGDQPQHF. DNA of the CDR3: TGCAGTTCAGGACAGGGGGATCAGCCCCAGCATTTT. The chain combines TRBV20-1 with TRBJ1-5; 10 nucleotides align to TRBD1. In germline, CDR1 is DFQATT, CDR2 SNEGSKA (reference sequence). CDR3 length: 12 amino acids. J was trimmed by 5 bases and V by 8 bases; bases with no gene match: 3.

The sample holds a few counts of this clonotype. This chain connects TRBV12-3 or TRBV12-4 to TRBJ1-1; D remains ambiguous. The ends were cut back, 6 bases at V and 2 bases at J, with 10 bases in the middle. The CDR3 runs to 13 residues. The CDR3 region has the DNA TGTGCCAGCAGGCCCCCATCTAACACTGAAGCTTTCTTT. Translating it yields CASRPPSNTEAFF.

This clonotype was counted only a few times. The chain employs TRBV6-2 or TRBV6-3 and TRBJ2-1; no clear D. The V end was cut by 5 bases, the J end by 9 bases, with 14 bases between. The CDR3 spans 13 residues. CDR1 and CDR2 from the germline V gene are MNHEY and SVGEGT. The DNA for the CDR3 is TGTGCCAGCAGTGACCAACAGAGTCTTGAGCAGTTCTTC. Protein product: CASSDQQSLEQFF.

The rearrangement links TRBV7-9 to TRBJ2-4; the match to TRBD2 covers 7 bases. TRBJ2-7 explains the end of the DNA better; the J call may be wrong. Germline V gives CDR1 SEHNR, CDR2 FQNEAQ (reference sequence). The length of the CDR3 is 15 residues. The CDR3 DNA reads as TGTGCCAGCAGCTTATCCAAGCGGGGTATCGACGAGCAGTACTTC. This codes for CASSLSKRGIDEQYF.

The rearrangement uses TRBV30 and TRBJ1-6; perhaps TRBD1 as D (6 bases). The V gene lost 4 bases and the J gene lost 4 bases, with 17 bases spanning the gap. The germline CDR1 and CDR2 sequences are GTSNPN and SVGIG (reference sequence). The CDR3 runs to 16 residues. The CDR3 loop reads CAWTPRTGYYNSPLHF. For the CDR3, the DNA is TGTGCCTGGACCCCGCGCACAGGGTATTATAATTCACCCCTCCACTTT.

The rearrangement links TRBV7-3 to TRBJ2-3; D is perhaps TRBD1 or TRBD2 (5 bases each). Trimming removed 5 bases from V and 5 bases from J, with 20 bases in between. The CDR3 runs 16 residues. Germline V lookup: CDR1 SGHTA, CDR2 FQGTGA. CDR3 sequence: CASSPLRGTRGDTQYF. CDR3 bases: TGTGCCAGCAGCCCTTTAAGAGGGACCCGCGGAGATACGCAGTATTTT.

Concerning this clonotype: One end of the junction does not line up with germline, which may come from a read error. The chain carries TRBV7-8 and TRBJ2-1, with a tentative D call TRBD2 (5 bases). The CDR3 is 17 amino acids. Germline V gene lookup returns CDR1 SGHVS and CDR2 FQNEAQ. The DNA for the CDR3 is TGTGTCAGCAGCTTAGCGCACGACACTTTCCTATACAATGAGCAGTTCTTC. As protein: CVSSLAHDTFLYNEQFF. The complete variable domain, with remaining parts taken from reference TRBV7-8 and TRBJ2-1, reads GAGVSQSPRYKVAKRGQDVALRCDPISGHVSLFWYQQALGQGPEFLTYFQNEAQLDKSGLPSDRFFAERPEGSVSTLKIQRTQQEDSAVYLCVSSLAHDTFLYNEQFFGPGTRLTVL.

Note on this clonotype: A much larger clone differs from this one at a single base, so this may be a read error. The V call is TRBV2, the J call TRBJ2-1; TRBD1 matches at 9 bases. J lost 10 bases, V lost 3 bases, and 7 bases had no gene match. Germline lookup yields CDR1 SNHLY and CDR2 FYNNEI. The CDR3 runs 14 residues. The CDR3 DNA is TGTGCCAGCAGTGATTTGGACAGGGGCTACGAGCAGTTCTTC. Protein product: CASSDLDRGYEQFF.

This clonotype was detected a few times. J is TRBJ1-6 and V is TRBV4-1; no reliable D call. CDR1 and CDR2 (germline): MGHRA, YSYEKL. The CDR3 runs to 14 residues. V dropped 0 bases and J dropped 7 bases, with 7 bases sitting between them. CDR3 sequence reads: CASSQDPKNSPLHF. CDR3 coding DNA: TGCGCCAGCAGCCAAGATCCCAAGAATTCACCCCTCCACTTT.

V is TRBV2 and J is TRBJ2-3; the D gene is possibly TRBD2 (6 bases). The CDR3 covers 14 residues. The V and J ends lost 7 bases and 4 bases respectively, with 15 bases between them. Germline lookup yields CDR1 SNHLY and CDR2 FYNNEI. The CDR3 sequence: CASKIDGEADTQYF. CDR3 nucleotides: TGTGCCAGCAAAATCGACGGGGAGGCAGATACGCAGTATTTT.

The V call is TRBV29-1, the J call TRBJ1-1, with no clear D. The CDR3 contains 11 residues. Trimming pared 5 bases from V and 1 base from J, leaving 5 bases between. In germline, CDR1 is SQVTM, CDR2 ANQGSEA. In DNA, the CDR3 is TGCAGCGTTTCCCCGAACACTGAAGCTTTCTTT. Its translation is CSVSPNTEAFF.

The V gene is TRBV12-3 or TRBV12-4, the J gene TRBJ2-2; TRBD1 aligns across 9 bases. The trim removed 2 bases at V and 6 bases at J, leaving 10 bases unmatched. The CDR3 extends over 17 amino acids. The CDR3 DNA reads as TGTGCCAGCAGTTTACTCCCGGGACAGGGATTAGCCGGGGAGCTGTTTTTT. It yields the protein CASSLLPGQGLAGELFF.